This TCR beta chain was retrieved from a study of long-term antiretroviral therapy in people with HIV. Per germline, CDR1 SGDLS and CDR2 YYNGEE. V was pared by 2 bases and J by 3 bases, with 17 bases between. There are 17 residues in the CDR3. Every donor contributed at least one pre-ART and at least two post-ART PBMC samples. An immunoSEQ assay, version v3.0, was performed at survey level. Produced via immunoSEQ multiplex PCR; TCRdb's table is partial and in-frame only. The data hold under 20,000 clones, with over 65% observed a single time. The receptor's source is a woman between 45 and 65 years old with HIV. The V call is TRBV9, the J call TRBJ2-2, with D possibly matching TRBD2 (6 bases). Sequencing used unsorted PBMCs, obtained 0.5 years before starting antiretroviral therapy. CDR3 sequence: CASSVSEGLAYTGELFF. The DNA of the CDR3 is TGTGCCAGCAGCGTCTCGGAGGGGCTAGCCTACACCGGGGAGCTGTTTTTT.